The clone carrying this T cell receptor (beta chain) was seen a single time. Its target is not known. Each and every patient relapsed after autologous stem cell transplantation, and patients got differing brentuximab vedotin exposure. The protocol was immunoSEQ multiplex PCR, while the TCRdb copy is restricted to in-frame clones and leaves out a portion. Of over 10,000 clones listed, about 90% were seen once; the top ten hold 20% to 25%. These data come from a study of PD-1 blockade in classical Hodgkin lymphoma. The length of the CDR3 is 16 residues. Germline V gene sequence: CDR1 LGHNA, CDR2 YSLEER. Trimming removed 5 bases at V and 5 bases at J, with 21 bases between. Study results and limitations: Baseline TCR diversity was reportedly lower in newly diagnosed patients than in healthy donors. It was reported as lower still in relapsed/refractory patients. The drivers behind the repertoire differences, possibly disease activity or prior therapy, remain undefined.

The chain carries TRBV4-3 and TRBJ1-2, with TRBD1 as a possible D gene (5 bases). The material sequenced was peripheral blood mononuclear cells (PBMCs), taken at baseline. This receptor was obtained from a human donor with classical Hodgkin lymphoma. CDR3 in amino acids: CASSYRPDEGLYGYTF. CDR3 sequence (DNA): TGCGCCAGCAGCTACAGGCCCGACGAGGGTCTTTATGGCTACACCTTC.